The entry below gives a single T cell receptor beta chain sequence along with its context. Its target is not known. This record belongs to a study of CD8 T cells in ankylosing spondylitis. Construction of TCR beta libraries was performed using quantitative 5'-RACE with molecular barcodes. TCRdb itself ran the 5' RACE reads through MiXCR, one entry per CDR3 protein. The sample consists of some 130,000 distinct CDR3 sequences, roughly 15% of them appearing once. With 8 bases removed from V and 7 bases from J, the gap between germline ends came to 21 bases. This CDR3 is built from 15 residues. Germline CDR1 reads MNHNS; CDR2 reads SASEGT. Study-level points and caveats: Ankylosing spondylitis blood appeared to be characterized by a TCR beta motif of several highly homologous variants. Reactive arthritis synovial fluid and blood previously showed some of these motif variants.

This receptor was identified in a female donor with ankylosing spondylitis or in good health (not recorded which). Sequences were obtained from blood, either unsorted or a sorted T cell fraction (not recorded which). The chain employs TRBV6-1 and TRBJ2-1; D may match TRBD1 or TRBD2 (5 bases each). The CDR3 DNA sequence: TGTGCCAGCGCCTACGCCGGGACCGCTGGGAATGAGCAGTTCTTC. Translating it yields CASAYAGTAGNEQFF.